Below are 23 T cell receptor beta chains sequenced from a single sample in a study of T cells after yellow fever vaccination. Each CDR3 protein is one row after TCRdb ran MiXCR on the 5' RACE reads. In the table there are under 150,000 distinct CDR3 sequences, 7% to 9% of which are singletons. The sample in question was CD4+ T cells sorted from PBMCs, obtained 5 days after the yellow fever booster vaccination. All receptors come from a man aged 25 to 40 who received the YFV17D yellow fever vaccine.

Many counts were recorded for this clonotype. V gene TRBV7-3 combines with J gene TRBJ2-3; D is undetermined. V was pared by 1 base and J by 6 bases, with 8 bases between. The CDR3 extends over 13 amino acids. CDR1 is SGHTA and CDR2 is FQGTGA in the germline V gene. The CDR3 loop is CASSLSSGDTQYF. DNA of the CDR3: TGTGCCAGCAGCTTAAGTTCTGGGGATACGCAGTATTTT.

In its sample, this clonotype was seen many times. The junction departs from the called germline gene at one end, perhaps through a read error. The chain employs TRBV5-1 and TRBJ2-1, with D possibly being TRBD1 (6 bases). Germline V gene sequence: CDR1 SGHRS, CDR2 YFSETQ. The CDR3 loop spans 13 amino acids. The CDR3: CASSPGQYNEQFF. Written as DNA, the CDR3 is TGTGCCAGCTCACCGGGACAATACAATGAGCAGTTCTTC.

The CDR3 nucleotides are TGTGCCAGCATACGCCAGAAAAATTCACCCCTCCACTTT. This sequence encodes CASIRQKNSPLHF. J is TRBJ1-6 and V is TRBV6-5; no clear D gene. Germline V gene data show CDR1 as MNHEY and CDR2 as SVGAGI. V was trimmed by 7 bases and J by 7 bases, leaving 11 bases between them. The CDR3 has 13 residues.

This chain joins TRBV18 and TRBJ2-6; no clear D gene. Germline V CDR1 and CDR2: KGHSH, LQKENI. This CDR3 is built from 17 residues. V lost 4 bases, J lost 0 bases, and 13 bases lay in between. The CDR3 nucleotides are TGTGCCAGCTCACTTAGACCCCTAAGCTCTGGGGCCAACGTCCTGACTTTC. This codes for CASSLRPLSSGANVLTF.

This clonotype was seen ten or more times. The chain uses TRBV29-1 and TRBJ2-3, with 9 bases matching TRBD2. CDR1 SQVTM and CDR2 ANQGSEA come from the germline V gene. This CDR3 has 16 residues. Germline trimming cut 7 bases from V and 5 bases from J; bases unmatched to any gene: 16. CDR3 in amino acids: CSAYPPELAGGDTQYF. Here the CDR3 DNA reads TGCAGCGCCTACCCCCCAGAACTAGCGGGCGGAGATACGCAGTATTTT.

This clonotype was counted at least ten times. The chain is built from TRBV29-1 and TRBJ2-5, with TRBD2 matching over 7 bases. The CDR3 loop spans 13 amino acids. V shed 1 base, J shed 4 bases, and the junction held 3 bases outside the gene matches. Per germline, CDR1 SQVTM and CDR2 ANQGSEA. CDR3 sequence (DNA): TGCAGCGTTGAAGGGGCTAGCGGAGAGACCCAGTACTTC. This gives the protein CSVEGASGETQYF.

This clonotype was seen more than once but under ten times. The chain combines TRBV18 with TRBJ2-7; D unresolved. V was cut by 3 bases and J by 2 bases, with 26 bases left in between. CDR1 and CDR2 from the germline V gene are KGHSH and LQKENI. The CDR3 has 19 residues. The CDR3 bases are TGTGCCAGCTCACCTCGGGCACCGAAGGTCGCGAGAAAGACCTACGAGCAGTACTTC. This encodes CASSPRAPKVARKTYEQYF.

This clonotype came up many times. The chain has TRBV11-2 and TRBJ2-1; 13 nucleotides match TRBD2. The CDR3 runs to 15 residues. J gave up 10 bases and V 5 bases, and 8 bases lay outside the gene matches. Germline V gives CDR1 SGHAT, CDR2 FQNNGV. CDR3 in amino acids: CASSPVGLAGREQFF. DNA for the CDR3: TGTGCCAGCAGCCCGGTGGGACTAGCGGGAAGAGAGCAGTTCTTC.

This clonotype was counted many times. The chain carries TRBV5-6 and TRBJ2-1, with unresolved D. V gave up 3 bases and J gave up 7 bases, with 11 bases separating them. Germline V gene sequence: CDR1 SGHDT, CDR2 YYEEEE. The CDR3 covers 13 residues. CDR3 DNA sequence: TGTGCCAGCAGCTCTGGAACCCAAAATGAGCAGTTCTTC. As protein: CASSSGTQNEQFF.

This clonotype has a count of ten or more. The rearrangement links TRBV9 to TRBJ2-5; the D call may be TRBD1 or TRBD2 (6 bases each). Between the trimmed V and J ends, which lost 1 base and 1 base, there was a span of 17 bases. The CDR3 extends over 17 amino acids. Germline V gene data show CDR1 as SGDLS and CDR2 as YYNGEE. CDR3 amino acids: CASSVSRGRHGQETQYF. The CDR3 DNA is TGTGCCAGCAGCGTATCCCGGGGGCGGCACGGCCAAGAGACCCAGTACTTC.

This clonotype was seen at least ten times. The gene calls are TRBV28 and TRBJ2-7; TRBD2 aligns across 7 bases. Unmatched junction bases numbered 19, after V lost 9 bases and J lost 5 bases. CDR1 MDHEN and CDR2 SYDVKM come from the germline V gene. The CDR3 extends over 16 amino acids. CDR3 nucleotides: TGTGCCAGGTACGCCCCCGGCGCGGGAGCCCCTGACGAGCAGTACTTC. Encoded protein: CARYAPGAGAPDEQYF.

This clonotype was counted many times. The chain employs TRBV7-2 and TRBJ2-7; no firm D call. The CDR3 runs to 14 residues. CDR1 is SGHTA, CDR2 FQGNSA, per germline. V lost 1 base to trimming and J lost 2 bases, with 9 bases between them. The CDR3 bases are TGTGCCAGCAGCTTAGGGGTTGGGCCCTACGAGCAGTACTTC. Translation: CASSLGVGPYEQYF.

This clonotype was found many times. This rearrangement joins TRBV20-1 to TRBJ2-1, with 11 bases fitting TRBD2. Germline V gene data show CDR1 as DFQATT and CDR2 as SNEGSKA (reference sequence). The CDR3 loop spans 13 amino acids. V lost 3 bases, J lost 7 bases, and 2 bases stayed unmatched. CDR3 in amino acids: CSASRLAGNEQFF. In DNA, the CDR3 is TGCAGTGCTAGTAGACTAGCGGGAAATGAGCAGTTCTTC.

This clonotype was detected ten times or more. The chain carries TRBV11-2 and TRBJ2-5, with D maybe TRBD2 (5 bases). The CDR3 length is 13 residues. Trimming took off 1 base at V and 5 bases at J, with 8 bases between the two ends. Germline CDR1 reads SGHAT; CDR2 reads FQNNGV. CDR3 sequence: CASSLAGLETQYF. The CDR3 coding sequence is TGTGCCAGCAGCTTAGCCGGACTGGAGACCCAGTACTTC. The whole variable domain, remainder taken from reference TRBV11-2 and TRBJ2-5, is EAGVAQSPRYKIIEKRQSVAFWCNPISGHATLYWYQQILGQGPKLLIQFQNNGVVDDSQLPKDRFSAERLKGVDSTLKIQPAKLEDSAVYLCASSLAGLETQYFGPGTRLLVL.

This clonotype was observed a few times. The chain uses TRBV23-1 and TRBJ2-3, with D possibly being TRBD1 or TRBD2 (6 bases each). TRBV23-1 is designated an ORF whose function remains uncertain. V was pared by 0 bases and J by 5 bases, with 9 bases between. The CDR3 is 14 amino acids. The CDR3 bases are TGCGCCAGCAGTCAATCGGAGGGGGAAGATACGCAGTATTTT. Translated: CASSQSEGEDTQYF.

This clonotype was seen more than once but under ten times. The rearrangement joins TRBV5-1 to TRBJ2-7; D possibly matches TRBD1 or TRBD2 (5 bases each). The germline gives CDR1 SGHRS, CDR2 YFSETQ. V dropped 4 bases and J dropped 2 bases, with 16 bases sitting between them. The CDR3 length is 15 residues. The CDR3 spells CASSGDAWGTYEQYF. The CDR3 nucleotides read TGCGCCAGCAGCGGGGACGCCTGGGGAACCTACGAGCAGTACTTC.

This clonotype appeared many times. This sequence joins TRBV2 and TRBJ2-3; D gene uncertain. V gave up 9 bases and J gave up 4 bases, with 14 bases separating them. The CDR3 length is 13 residues. The germline CDR1 and CDR2 sequences are SNHLY and FYNNEI. CDR3 sequence (DNA): TGTGCCAGTCATTTGGGAATTTCAGATACGCAGTATTTT. It codes for CASHLGISDTQYF. The whole variable domain, remainder taken from reference TRBV2 and TRBJ2-3, is EPEVTQTPSHQVTQMGQEVILRCVPISNHLYFYWYRQILGQKVEFLVSFYNNEISEKSEIFDDQFSVERPDGSNFTLKIRSTKLEDSAMYFCASHLGISDTQYFGPGTRLTVL.

In this sample, this clonotype turned up many times. The rearrangement links TRBV5-1 to TRBJ2-1; 14 bases align to TRBD2. CDR1 SGHRS and CDR2 YFSETQ come from the germline V gene. CDR3 size: 17 residues. V dropped 0 bases and J dropped 7; count of bases not matched to a gene: 6. The CDR3 DNA reads TGCGCCAGCAGCTTGGGACTAGCGGGAGGGCCTAGAAATGAGCAGTTCTTC. Translated: CASSLGLAGGPRNEQFF.

This clonotype was seen at least ten times. The chain combines TRBV7-3 with TRBJ2-1; D unclear. V lost 3 bases and J lost 7, with 10 bases in between. The germline V gene encodes CDR1 SGHTA and CDR2 FQGTGA. CDR3 size: 13 residues. The CDR3 coding sequence is TGTGCCAGCAGCTTCCTCCTTGGAAATGAGCAGTTCTTC. Translating gives CASSFLLGNEQFF.

This clonotype came up many times. J is TRBJ1-6 and V is TRBV12-3 or TRBV12-4; 7 nucleotides align to TRBD1. V lost 7 bases and J lost 8; bases outside the gene matches: 14. CDR3 length equals 16 residues. CDR3 DNA sequence: TGTGCCAGCACCTTTGGCACAGGGGTAGGCCATTCACCCCTCCACTTT. Translated: CASTFGTGVGHSPLHF.

This clonotype was detected many times. This sequence joins TRBV4-3 and TRBJ2-6; D gene uncertain. The CDR3 has 16 residues. Trimming took 2 bases from V and 0 from J, leaving 8 bases between them. Germline CDR1 and CDR2: LGHNA and YSLEER. The CDR3 coding sequence is TGCGCCAGCAGCCAATCGGCAGGCTCTGGGGCCAACGTCCTGACTTTC. Protein sequence: CASSQSAGSGANVLTF.

V is TRBV20-1 and J is TRBJ1-5, with 7 bases aligning to TRBD1. V gave up 6 bases and J gave up 0 bases; unmatched junction bases: 8. Germline CDR1 is DFQATT and CDR2 is SNEGSKA (reference sequence). This CDR3 spans 15 amino acids. The CDR3 reads CSANTGANSNQPQHF. CDR3 sequence (DNA): TGCAGTGCGAATACAGGGGCCAATAGCAATCAGCCCCAGCATTTT.

This clonotype was seen repeatedly, ten times or more. Here the CDR3 reads CASSPGSLEDADTQYF. As DNA, the CDR3 is TGTGCCAGCAGCCCAGGTTCCCTTGAAGACGCAGATACGCAGTATTTT. J is TRBJ2-3 and V is TRBV21-1. TRBV21-1 is noted as a pseudogene. The length of the CDR3 is 16 residues.